The 23 T cell receptor beta chains below all came from one sample that was sequenced in a study of OX40 agonist ivuxolimab in advanced cancers. Libraries were constructed by the immunoSEQ multiplex PCR assay. As stored in TCRdb, this immuneACCESS dataset retains in-frame rearrangements with V and J assigned. A fraction of the clones does not appear; measured against another copy, unresolved V genes explain less than half of the discrepancy, and the remainder lacks a known reason. This sample gives roughly 86,000 clones in total; about 93% of them show up just once. The ten biggest clones cover around 1.1% of the sample. Sample: CD4+ or CD8+ T cells sorted from blood, taken in a trial of the OX40 agonist ivuxolimab. The receptor set was obtained from an adult with an advanced solid tumor such as melanoma, head and neck, liver or kidney cancer.

The CDR3 bases are TGTGCCAGCAGCGTAGATTACGGTTCCTACGAGCAGTACTTC. It is translated as CASSVDYGSYEQYF. The rearrangement uses TRBV9 and TRBJ2-7, with D unclear. Germline CDR1 reads SGDLS; CDR2 reads YYNGEE. The V end was cut by 0 bases, the J end by 1 base, with 8 bases between. This CDR3 has 14 residues.

The chain couples TRBV29-1 to TRBJ1-2; D is uncertain. Germline lookup yields CDR1 SQVTM and CDR2 ANQGSEA. The CDR3 has 12 amino acids. The V end was cut by 0 bases, the J end by 8 bases, with 10 bases between. The CDR3 nucleotides read TGCAGCGTTGAAGACCTCTCGGAGGGCTACACCTTC. This sequence encodes CSVEDLSEGYTF.

The V call is TRBV10-1, the J call TRBJ2-3, with a tentative D call TRBD2 (7 bases). The CDR3 consists of 15 residues. With 3 bases removed from V and 4 bases from J, the gap between germline ends came to 14 bases. CDR1 and CDR2 from the germline V gene are WNHNN and SYGVQD (reference sequence). This chain's CDR3 is CASSERGRASDTQYF. CDR3 bases: TGCGCCAGCAGTGAAAGGGGGAGGGCTTCAGATACGCAGTATTTT.

The rearrangement uses TRBV5-4 and TRBJ1-2, with TRBD1 matching over 8 bases. This CDR3 is 13 amino acids long. J gave up 6 bases and V 4 bases, and 5 bases lay outside the gene matches. Germline CDR1 is SGHNT and CDR2 is YYREEE (reference sequence). CDR3 amino acids: CASSEDRAHGYTF. The CDR3 coding sequence is TGTGCCAGCAGCGAGGACAGGGCACATGGCTACACCTTC. The variable domain in full, completed from reference TRBV5-4 and TRBJ1-2, reads ETGVTQSPTHLIKTRGQQVTLRCSSQSGHNTVSWYQQALGQGPQFIFQYYREEENGRGNFPPRFSGLQFPNYSSELNVNALELDDSALYLCASSEDRAHGYTFGSGTRLTVV.

The chain joins TRBV18 to TRBJ2-1; 8 bases map to TRBD2. Germline V gene sequence: CDR1 KGHSH, CDR2 LQKENI. This CDR3 comprises 16 residues. V trimming: 6 bases; J trimming: 15 bases; junction bases outside the gene matches: 22. The CDR3 DNA reads as TGTGCCAGCTCCACGGGGGTAGCGGGATTTGTCCAAGATCCGTTCTTC. Its translation is CASSTGVAGFVQDPFF. Complete variable domain (other parts from reference TRBV18 and TRBJ2-1): NAGVMQNPRHLVRRRGQEARLRCSPMKGHSHVYWYRQLPEEGLKFMVYLQKENIIDESGMPKERFSAEFPKEGPSILRIQQVVRGDSAAYFCASSTGVAGFVQDPFFGPGTRLTVL.

In its sample, this clone was seen once. The chain couples TRBV6-5 to TRBJ2-7, with a possible D match to TRBD2 (7 bases). The CDR3 runs to 14 residues. V dropped 6 bases and J dropped 4 bases, with 16 bases sitting between them. Per the germline V gene, CDR1 is MNHEY and CDR2 is SVGAGI. The CDR3 protein is CASSPLGGRYEQYF. The CDR3, as DNA: TGTGCCAGCAGCCCCCTGGGGGGGCGATACGAGCAGTACTTC.

The chain is built from TRBV4-2 and TRBJ2-1; weak D call: TRBD2 (5 bases). With 0 bases removed from V and 0 bases from J, the gap between germline ends came to 12 bases. The germline V gene has CDR1 LGHNA and CDR2 YNFKEQ. The CDR3 length is 17 residues. DNA of the CDR3: TGTGCCAGCAGCCAAGAACCGGCTGGGAGCTCCTACAATGAGCAGTTCTTC. Protein sequence: CASSQEPAGSSYNEQFF.

This rearrangement joins TRBV30 to TRBJ1-1, with TRBD1 matching over 9 bases. The germline CDR1 and CDR2 sequences are GTSNPN and SVGIG (reference sequence). The CDR3 spans 14 residues. J was trimmed by 4 bases and V by 4 bases; bases with no gene match: 7. The CDR3 sequence is CAWKPTGGGTEAFF. The CDR3 coding sequence is TGTGCCTGGAAACCTACAGGGGGCGGCACTGAAGCTTTCTTT.

The J gene is TRBJ1-2, the V gene TRBV10-3, with 10 bases lining up with TRBD1. CDR3 length: 15 amino acids. CDR1 is ENHRY and CDR2 is SYGVKD in the germline V gene. V was pared by 4 bases and J by 3 bases, with 5 bases of the junction left unmatched. CDR3 sequence: CAISGDGQGDYGYTF. As DNA, the CDR3 is TGTGCCATCAGTGGAGATGGACAGGGGGACTATGGCTACACCTTC.

J is TRBJ2-1 and V is TRBV2; D may match TRBD1 or TRBD2 (5 bases each). With 6 bases removed from V and 8 bases from J, the gap between germline ends came to 23 bases. This CDR3 has 16 amino acids. Germline V gives CDR1 SNHLY, CDR2 FYNNEI. The CDR3 region is CASRESSGTPSDEQFF. CDR3 coding DNA: TGTGCCAGCAGGGAATCCTCCGGGACCCCCTCTGATGAGCAGTTCTTC.

This clone showed up just once. The chain uses TRBV4-1 and TRBJ2-3; TRBD1 might be the D (6 bases). Germline values: CDR1 MGHRA, CDR2 YSYEKL. V was shortened by 0 bases and J by 4 bases, with 14 bases between the two germline ends. CDR3 length equals 16 residues. The CDR3 DNA sequence: TGCGCCAGCAGCCAAGATCAGGGGCTTGGTGCAGATACGCAGTATTTT. Translated, it gives CASSQDQGLGADTQYF.

This chain links TRBV7-9 with TRBJ1-4; 7 nucleotides agree with TRBD1. Trimming cost V 5 bases and J 7 bases; bases outside gene matches: 7. Germline V gene sequence: CDR1 SEHNR, CDR2 FQNEAQ (reference sequence). This CDR3 spans 14 amino acids. CDR3 sequence: CASSPGQGGEKLFF. CDR3 nucleotides: TGTGCCAGCAGCCCGGGGCAGGGGGGTGAAAAACTGTTTTTT. Drawing the rest from reference TRBV7-9 and TRBJ1-4, the complete variable domain is DTGVSQNPRHKITKRGQNVTFRCDPISEHNRLYWYRQTLGQGPEFLTYFQNEAQLEKSRLLSDRFSAERPKGSFSTLEIQRTEQGDSAMYLCASSPGQGGEKLFFGSGTQLSVL.

V and J are TRBV27 and TRBJ1-2; no clear D gene. This CDR3 spans 14 amino acids. Germline-derived CDR1 and CDR2 are MNHEY and SMNVEV (reference sequence). Trimming left V 4 bases short and J 5 bases short, with 14 bases between. Here the CDR3 reads CASSSNFGFYGYTF. Here the CDR3 DNA reads TGTGCCAGCAGTTCAAACTTCGGGTTTTATGGCTACACCTTC.

This chain joins TRBV9 and TRBJ1-1; tentatively, D is TRBD1 (5 bases). Germline assignment: CDR1 SGDLS and CDR2 YYNGEE. There are 14 residues in the CDR3. The germline V and J ends were trimmed by 3 bases and 1 base, with 10 bases remaining between them. Here the CDR3 DNA reads TGTGCCAGCAGCGCCCAGGGAGAGAACACTGAAGCTTTCTTT. Amino acids: CASSAQGENTEAFF.

This chain joins TRBV28 and TRBJ2-7, with TRBD1 identical over 8 bases. Trimming at V came to 3 bases and at J to 5 bases, leaving 3 bases not matched to a gene. The germline gives CDR1 MDHEN, CDR2 SYDVKM. The CDR3 extends over 13 amino acids. The CDR3 here is CASSFGTGNEQYF. CDR3 DNA sequence: TGTGCCAGCAGTTTCGGGACAGGTAACGAGCAGTACTTC.

The chain recombines TRBV30 with TRBJ1-4; D might be TRBD1 (6 bases). The CDR3 loop spans 13 amino acids. With 3 bases removed from V and 5 bases from J, the gap between germline ends came to 10 bases. The germline CDR1 and CDR2 sequences are GTSNPN and SVGIG (reference sequence). In nucleotides, the CDR3 is TGTGCCTGGAGCCAGGGGAGAAATGAAAAACTGTTTTTT. As protein: CAWSQGRNEKLFF.

This chain connects TRBV19 to TRBJ2-3; TRBD2 agrees at 7 bases. The germline CDR1 and CDR2 sequences are LNHDA and SQIVND (reference sequence). V shed 7 bases, J shed 2 bases, and the junction held 6 bases outside the gene matches. The CDR3 length is 14 residues. CDR3 sequence reads: CASTGGGFTDTQYF. CDR3 DNA: TGTGCCAGTACGGGGGGAGGATTCACAGATACGCAGTATTTT.

The gene calls are TRBV11-2 and TRBJ1-2; no firm D call. The germline V gene encodes CDR1 SGHAT and CDR2 FQNNGV. V shed 3 bases and J shed 0 bases, with 8 bases lying between them. This CDR3 is 14 amino acids long. CDR3 amino acids: CASSFMLANYGYTF. The CDR3 DNA reads TGTGCCAGCAGCTTCATGTTAGCTAACTATGGCTACACCTTC. Using reference TRBV11-2 and TRBJ1-2 for the parts outside the CDR3, the full variable domain is EAGVAQSPRYKIIEKRQSVAFWCNPISGHATLYWYQQILGQGPKLLIQFQNNGVVDDSQLPKDRFSAERLKGVDSTLKIQPAKLEDSAVYLCASSFMLANYGYTFGSGTRLTVV.

The gene calls are TRBV7-9 and TRBJ2-1; 8 bases line up with TRBD2. The germline V gene encodes CDR1 SEHNR and CDR2 FQNEAQ (reference sequence). The CDR3 is 17 amino acids. The trim removed 2 bases at V and 5 bases at J, leaving 11 bases unmatched. CDR3 in amino acids: CASSLLRSGSTHNEQFF. CDR3 DNA: TGTGCCAGCAGCTTACTCCGAAGCGGGAGTACTCACAATGAGCAGTTCTTC.

V gene TRBV7-6 combines with J gene TRBJ1-1, with D possibly being TRBD1 (6 bases). The CDR3 is made up of 15 amino acids. V lost 1 base to trimming and J lost 1 base, with 10 bases between them. Germline V gives CDR1 SGHVS, CDR2 FNYEAQ. This chain's CDR3 is CASSLEGRGNTEAFF. The CDR3 coding sequence is TGTGCCAGCAGCTTAGAAGGCAGGGGGAACACTGAAGCTTTCTTT. The full variable domain, rest sourced from reference TRBV7-6 and TRBJ1-1, is GAGVSQSPRYKVTKRGQDVALRCDPISGHVSLYWYRQALGQGPEFLTYFNYEAQQDKSGLPNDRFSAERPEGSISTLTIQRTEQRDSAMYRCASSLEGRGNTEAFFGQGTRLTVV.

The V gene is TRBV11-3, the J gene TRBJ2-4; D gene uncertain. Germline V CDR1 and CDR2: SGHNT, YENEEA. The CDR3 extends over 13 amino acids. The ends were cut back, 3 bases at V and 11 bases at J, with 14 bases in the middle. The DNA for the CDR3 is TGTGCCAGCAGCTTTGTCGTGGACGGTTTTCAGTACTTC. It yields the protein CASSFVVDGFQYF.

V is TRBV29-1 and J is TRBJ2-7, with D unresolved. This CDR3 comprises 11 residues. Per germline, CDR1 SQVTM and CDR2 ANQGSEA. V was cut by 4 bases and J by 6 bases, with 10 bases left in between. CDR3 nucleotide sequence: TGCAGCGTTGTGTGGATGGGCGAGCAGTACTTC. Protein sequence: CSVVWMGEQYF.

This clone was seen a single time. The rearrangement joins TRBV27 to TRBJ1-2; D is ambiguous. The V gene lost 2 bases and the J gene lost 7 bases, with 20 bases spanning the gap. The CDR3 has 16 residues. CDR1 and CDR2 (germline): MNHEY, SMNVEV (reference sequence). The CDR3 loop reads CASSLASTKSVFGYTF. CDR3 nucleotide sequence: TGTGCCAGCAGTTTAGCCAGCACCAAGAGCGTTTTTGGCTACACCTTC.